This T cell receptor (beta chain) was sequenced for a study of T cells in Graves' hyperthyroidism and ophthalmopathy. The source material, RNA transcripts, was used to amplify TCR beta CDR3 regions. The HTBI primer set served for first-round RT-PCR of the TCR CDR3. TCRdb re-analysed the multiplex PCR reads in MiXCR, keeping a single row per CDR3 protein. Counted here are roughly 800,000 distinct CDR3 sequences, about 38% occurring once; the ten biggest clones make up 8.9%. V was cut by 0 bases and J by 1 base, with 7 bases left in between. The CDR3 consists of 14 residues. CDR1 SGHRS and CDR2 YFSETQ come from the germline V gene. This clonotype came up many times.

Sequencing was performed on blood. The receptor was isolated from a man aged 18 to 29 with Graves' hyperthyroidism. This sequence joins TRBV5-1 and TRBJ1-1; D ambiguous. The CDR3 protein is CASSLDSSNTEAFF. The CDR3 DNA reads TGCGCCAGCAGCTTGGACAGTTCGAACACTGAAGCTTTCTTT.